Listed below are T cell receptor beta chains from one sample, sequenced in a study of T-cell reconstitution after alpha-beta-depleted transplantation in children. TCRdb analysed the PCR reads with MiXCR anew, one entry per CDR3 protein. The sample includes about 590,000 distinct CDR3 sequences, approximately 13% seen only once; the top ten take 2.2%. Source: PBMCs, mostly from graft donor cells, taken 360 days after TCRalphabeta/CD19-depleted stem cell transplant. These receptors originate from a male patient younger than 18 who had a stem cell transplant for acute myeloid leukemia, so the T cells may come from the graft donor. CDR3s include the opening cysteine and the closing phenylalanine or tryptophan. Each record gives: V gene, J gene, clone size, D gene, CDR3 protein, CDR3 DNA. A D gene is named only where the DNA matches it firmly. Clone size is shown for a subset of rows, as once, few, many or a class of expanded clone.

V: TRBV28
J: TRBJ2-7
size: few
D: TRBD2
CDR3: CASSLSSGGSYEQYF
DNA: TGTGCCAGCAGTTTGTCTAGCGGGGGTTCCTACGAGCAGTACTTC

V: TRBV3-1
J: TRBJ2-1
size: many
D: -
CDR3: CASSLRSLATNEQFF
DNA: TGTGCCAGCAGCCTAAGATCACTAGCTACCAATGAGCAGTTCTTC

V: TRBV28
J: TRBJ2-7
size: -
D: TRBD2
CDR3: CASRGGWYDLYEQYF
DNA: TGTGCCAGCAGGGGGGGGTGGTACGACCTCTACGAGCAGTACTTC

V: TRBV12-3/TRBV12-4
J: TRBJ2-7
size: -
D: -
CDR3: CASSRQGTISYEQYF
DNA: TGTGCCAGCAGCCGGCAGGGGACAATCTCCTACGAGCAGTACTTC

V: TRBV5-5
J: TRBJ1-1
size: once
D: -
CDR3: CASNPQGRAAVTEAFF
DNA: TGTGCCAGCAACCCCCAGGGAAGGGCTGCGGTTACTGAAGCTTTCTTT

V: TRBV28
J: TRBJ2-7
size: many
D: TRBD2
CDR3: CASSLGGAGGEQYF
DNA: TGTGCCAGCAGTTTAGGGGGCGCGGGGGGCGAGCAGTACTTC

V: TRBV20-1
J: TRBJ2-3
size: many
D: -
CDR3: CSARDSLAARTDTQYF
DNA: TGCAGTGCTAGAGATAGTCTAGCAGCGCGCACAGATACGCAGTATTTT

V: TRBV29-1
J: TRBJ1-2
size: -
D: -
CDR3: CSVDPVYGYTF
DNA: TGCAGCGTAGACCCAGTCTATGGCTACACCTTC

V: TRBV10-2
J: TRBJ2-2
size: -
D: TRBD2
CDR3: CASGTSGSATGELFF
DNA: TGCGCCAGCGGGACTAGCGGGAGCGCTACCGGGGAGCTGTTTTTT

V: TRBV20-1
J: TRBJ1-1
size: -
D: -
CDR3: CSAAQGVPEAFF
DNA: TGCAGTGCTGCACAGGGAGTTCCTGAAGCTTTCTTT

V: TRBV19
J: TRBJ2-1
size: -
D: -
CDR3: CASKQLTTSYNEQFF
DNA: TGTGCCAGTAAACAGCTCACCACTTCCTACAATGAGCAGTTCTTC

V: TRBV27
J: TRBJ2-7
size: -
D: -
CDR3: CASSDPWGANYGQYF
DNA: TGTGCCAGCAGTGACCCATGGGGGGCAAACTACGGGCAGTACTTC

V: TRBV29-1
J: TRBJ2-7
size: many
D: TRBD1
CDR3: CSAMIRDRETYEQYF
DNA: TGCAGCGCCATGATCCGGGACAGGGAGACCTACGAGCAGTACTTC

V: TRBV4-3
J: TRBJ2-5
size: -
D: TRBD2
CDR3: CASSFKFGGETQYF
DNA: TGCGCCAGCAGTTTTAAATTCGGGGGGGAGACCCAGTACTTC

V: TRBV7-2
J: TRBJ2-1
size: -
D: -
CDR3: CASSPTYPQSEQFF
DNA: TGTGCCAGCAGCCCAACCTACCCCCAGAGTGAGCAGTTCTTC

V: TRBV7-3
J: TRBJ2-5
size: few
D: -
CDR3: CASSRTGAEGTQYF
DNA: TGTGCCAGCAGTAGAACCGGGGCAGAAGGGACCCAGTACTTC

V: TRBV5-6
J: TRBJ2-3
size: many
D: TRBD2
CDR3: CASMASGSTDTQYF
DNA: TGTGCCAGCATGGCTAGCGGGAGCACAGATACGCAGTATTTT

V: TRBV29-1
J: TRBJ2-7
size: -
D: -
CDR3: CSVSSWRGSYEQYF
DNA: TGCAGCGTCTCTTCCTGGCGGGGCTCCTACGAGCAGTACTTC

V: TRBV12-3/TRBV12-4
J: TRBJ2-6
size: -
D: -
CDR3: CASTLTIRRSGANVLTF
DNA: TGTGCCAGCACCCTGACGATTAGGCGCTCTGGGGCCAACGTCCTGACTTTC

V: TRBV5-1
J: TRBJ2-7
size: -
D: TRBD2
CDR3: CASSFGGRAGDEQYF
DNA: TGCGCCAGCAGCTTCGGCGGGAGGGCCGGGGACGAGCAGTACTTC

V: TRBV5-1
J: TRBJ1-3
size: -
D: -
CDR3: CASSLDNSGNTIYF
DNA: TGCGCCAGCAGCTTGGACAACTCTGGAAACACCATATATTTT

V: TRBV25-1
J: TRBJ2-2
size: few
D: TRBD1
CDR3: CASSEWGQGAGELFF
DNA: TGTGCCAGCAGTGAATGGGGACAGGGTGCCGGGGAGCTGTTTTTT

V: TRBV27
J: TRBJ2-7
size: many
D: -
CDR3: CASSLEWGREQYF
DNA: TGTGCCAGCAGTTTAGAGTGGGGGCGCGAGCAGTACTTC

V: TRBV4-3
J: TRBJ2-7
size: -
D: -
CDR3: CASSQDRATGKRYEQYF
DNA: TGCGCCAGCAGCCAAGATCGGGCAACAGGGAAACGCTACGAGCAGTACTTC

V: TRBV6-2/TRBV6-3
J: TRBJ2-1
size: few
D: -
CDR3: CASSYSSGSNEQFF
DNA: TGTGCCAGCAGTTACTCGTCAGGGTCCAATGAGCAGTTCTTC

V: TRBV20-1
J: TRBJ2-5
size: few
D: TRBD1
CDR3: CSATTTGGKTQYF
DNA: TGCAGTGCCACTACGACAGGGGGGAAGACCCAGTACTTC

V: TRBV29-1
J: TRBJ1-2
size: -
D: TRBD1
CDR3: CSVGMGQGYGYTF
DNA: TGCAGCGTTGGGATGGGACAGGGGTATGGCTACACCTTC

V: TRBV19
J: TRBJ2-7
size: few
D: TRBD2
CDR3: CASRKGTSLDYEQYF
DNA: TGTGCCAGTAGAAAGGGGACTAGTTTGGACTACGAGCAGTACTTC

V: TRBV11-2
J: TRBJ2-1
size: many
D: TRBD2
CDR3: CASSQPRRPSGRMSEQFF
DNA: TGTGCCAGCAGCCAACCCCGGAGGCCTAGCGGGAGGATGAGTGAGCAGTTCTTC

V: TRBV6-2/TRBV6-3
J: TRBJ2-7
size: -
D: -
CDR3: CASSYSGSFYEQYF
DNA: TGTGCCAGCAGTTACTCGGGGTCATTCTACGAGCAGTACTTC

V: TRBV7-2
J: TRBJ1-5
size: -
D: TRBD1
CDR3: CASSLGGTGTNVPQHF
DNA: TGTGCCAGCAGCTTAGGGGGGACAGGGACGAATGTGCCCCAGCATTTT

V: TRBV20-1
J: TRBJ2-5
size: -
D: -
CDR3: CSARDMRGPETQYF
DNA: TGCAGTGCTAGAGATATGAGAGGCCCAGAGACCCAGTACTTC

V: TRBV29-1
J: TRBJ2-3
size: many
D: TRBD2
CDR3: CSVGRTSQNLDTQYF
DNA: TGCAGCGTTGGAAGGACTAGCCAAAACTTAGATACGCAGTATTTT

V: TRBV28
J: TRBJ2-1
size: -
D: TRBD2
CDR3: CASSLKVAGASYNEQFF
DNA: TGTGCCAGCAGTTTAAAGGTGGCGGGAGCCTCCTACAATGAGCAGTTCTTC

V: TRBV5-1
J: TRBJ1-5
size: -
D: -
CDR3: CASSPRPTGGPNQPQHF
DNA: TGCGCCAGCAGCCCTCGCCCGACAGGAGGTCCTAATCAGCCCCAGCATTTT

V: TRBV20-1
J: TRBJ2-7
size: -
D: TRBD2
CDR3: CSAFNGRRRTYEQYF
DNA: TGCAGTGCCTTCAACGGGAGGCGAAGAACCTACGAGCAGTACTTC

V: TRBV28
J: TRBJ2-7
size: few
D: -
CDR3: CASRGPARREQYF
DNA: TGTGCCAGCAGGGGTCCAGCTCGTCGGGAGCAGTACTTC

V: TRBV7-3
J: TRBJ2-1
size: -
D: TRBD1
CDR3: CASSLRPPGQGLNEQFF
DNA: TGTGCCAGCAGCCTACGTCCTCCGGGACAGGGGCTTAATGAGCAGTTCTTC

V: TRBV10-3
J: TRBJ2-7
size: -
D: TRBD1
CDR3: CAISEDRVREQYF
DNA: TGTGCCATCAGTGAGGACAGGGTTCGCGAGCAGTACTTC

V: TRBV19
J: TRBJ2-7
size: -
D: TRBD1
CDR3: CASSIVVGTGLYEQYF
DNA: TGTGCCAGTAGTATAGTAGTCGGGACAGGACTCTACGAGCAGTACTTC

V: TRBV20-1
J: TRBJ2-1
size: few
D: -
CDR3: CSASVTFPNEQFF
DNA: TGCAGTGCTAGCGTGACCTTCCCCAATGAGCAGTTCTTC

V: TRBV20-1
J: TRBJ2-7
size: -
D: TRBD2
CDR3: CSARATIGGRTYEQYF
DNA: TGCAGTGCTAGAGCCACCATTGGCGGGAGGACTTACGAGCAGTACTTC

V: TRBV19
J: TRBJ2-7
size: few
D: -
CDR3: CASSIGRGAYEQYF
DNA: TGTGCCAGTAGTATTGGCAGGGGAGCCTACGAGCAGTACTTC

V: TRBV20-1
J: TRBJ2-1
size: few
D: -
CDR3: CSASTVYEQFF
DNA: TGCAGTGCTAGCACGGTCTATGAGCAGTTCTTC

V: TRBV29-1
J: TRBJ1-2
size: few
D: -
CDR3: CSVDPLQGGYGYTF
DNA: TGCAGCGTTGACCCCCTTCAAGGAGGGTATGGCTACACCTTC

V: TRBV6-2/TRBV6-3
J: TRBJ1-6
size: many
D: -
CDR3: CASSKGTENSPLHF
DNA: TGTGCCAGCTCCAAAGGGACGGAAAATTCACCCCTCCACTTT

V: TRBV30
J: TRBJ2-7
size: -
D: -
CDR3: CAWSRETGNYEQYF
DNA: TGTGCCTGGAGTAGGGAAACTGGGAACTACGAGCAGTACTTC

V: TRBV7-9
J: TRBJ1-1
size: -
D: -
CDR3: CASSPPTGQHTEAFF
DNA: TGTGCCAGCAGCCCCCCTACAGGCCAGCACACTGAAGCTTTCTTT